The clone carrying this T cell receptor (beta chain) was observed a handful of times. Antigen: not known. The sample comes from a study of T cell repertoires in cytomegalovirus infection. About the research overall: CMV infection plus the matching HLA type was flagged by public TCR beta signatures. Findings and caveats of the study: HLA-C-restricted CMV clonotypes gave the most frequent clonotype in two of eight donors. Using cumulative public TCR beta family frequency, the authors identified those who carried CMV together with the relevant HLA.

CDR3 length: 15 residues. Trimming shortened V by 2 bases and J by 6 bases, and 11 bases separated the two germline ends. In germline, CDR1 is MNHEY, CDR2 SVGAGI. In TCRdb, the reads were re-called with MiXCR into one record per CDR3 protein. The sample records some 220,000 distinct CDR3 sequences, 10% to 15% being singletons. The receptor was isolated from a human donor in good health (CMV status not recorded). Some clones in this sample may be carry-over from other donors' samples. The rearrangement joins TRBV6-5 to TRBJ1-6, with D possibly being TRBD1 (5 bases). The source material was PBMCs. CDR3 nucleotide sequence: TGTGCCAGCAGTTACCCTAGTGGGGGTAATTCACCCCTCCACTTT. Its translation is CASSYPSGGNSPLHF.